The rows below give T cell receptor beta chains drawn from one sample of a study of T cells after yellow fever vaccination. One entry per CDR3 protein, called by TCRdb with MiXCR from the 5' RACE reads. The sample contains some 320,000 distinct CDR3 sequences, 8.5% to 10% of which appear only once. The source was CD4+ T cells sorted from PBMCs, collected 5 days after the yellow fever booster vaccination. These receptor sequences come from a man aged 18 to 29 who received the YFV17D yellow fever vaccine. Both conserved end residues are part of each CDR3. Rows give clone size only sometimes, using once, few, many, or a class for an expanded clone.

j_call: TRBJ1-2
v_call: TRBV6-5
clone_size: few
cdr3_aa: CASSSDRANYGYTF

j_call: TRBJ2-5
v_call: TRBV12-3/TRBV12-4
clone_size: many
cdr3_aa: CASSFPGWKETQYF

j_call: TRBJ2-2
v_call: TRBV29-1
clone_size: many
cdr3_aa: CSTRQNTGELFF

j_call: TRBJ2-3
v_call: TRBV20-1
clone_size: few
cdr3_aa: CSARPDLAQYF

j_call: TRBJ1-2
v_call: TRBV29-1
clone_size: few
cdr3_aa: CSVGQGEYYGYTF

j_call: TRBJ2-7
v_call: TRBV20-1
clone_size: -
cdr3_aa: CSARDPAGGSYEQYF

j_call: TRBJ1-1
v_call: TRBV4-3
clone_size: many
cdr3_aa: CASSQDTFMNTEAFF

j_call: TRBJ2-4
v_call: TRBV29-1
clone_size: few
cdr3_aa: CSVGTDLAKNIQYF

j_call: TRBJ2-1
v_call: TRBV5-6
clone_size: few
cdr3_aa: CASSFERGGIDEQFF

j_call: TRBJ1-6
v_call: TRBV4-1
clone_size: few
cdr3_aa: CASSQGLRQGGSPLHF

j_call: TRBJ1-1
v_call: TRBV12-5
clone_size: few
cdr3_aa: CASGLNGAEAFF

j_call: TRBJ2-2
v_call: TRBV12-3/TRBV12-4
clone_size: many
cdr3_aa: CASRGQRSNTGELFF

j_call: TRBJ1-4
v_call: TRBV29-1
clone_size: few
cdr3_aa: CSVYGSGEKLFF

j_call: TRBJ2-5
v_call: TRBV5-1
clone_size: many
cdr3_aa: CASSYHALAGVLGSQETQYF

j_call: TRBJ2-3
v_call: TRBV5-5
clone_size: -
cdr3_aa: CASSWTSGGLVAQYF

j_call: TRBJ2-3
v_call: TRBV9
clone_size: few
cdr3_aa: CASSVSTSSTDTQYF

j_call: TRBJ1-2
v_call: TRBV5-5
clone_size: -
cdr3_aa: CASSLAIQGAYGYTF

j_call: TRBJ2-3
v_call: TRBV7-9
clone_size: many
cdr3_aa: CASSPGGTDTQYF

j_call: TRBJ1-5
v_call: TRBV12-3/TRBV12-4
clone_size: many
cdr3_aa: CASSLGAGQPQHF

j_call: TRBJ1-1
v_call: TRBV4-3
clone_size: few
cdr3_aa: CASSPGPGPTEAFF

j_call: TRBJ2-2
v_call: TRBV24-1
clone_size: few
cdr3_aa: CATSDGPGDGELFF

j_call: TRBJ1-5
v_call: TRBV7-8
clone_size: few
cdr3_aa: CASSLYGSNQPQHF

j_call: TRBJ1-1
v_call: TRBV20-1
clone_size: -
cdr3_aa: CSARKSRYSGNTEAFF

j_call: TRBJ2-3
v_call: TRBV24-1
clone_size: -
cdr3_aa: CATSDTGGPSTDTQYF